These 7 T cell receptor beta chains came from one sample sequenced in a study of CD8+CD57+ T cells in acquired aplastic anemia. The template used for profiling TCR beta VDJ and CDR3 was genomic DNA. Using its own MiXCR run on the reads, TCRdb lists one record per CDR3 protein. Of 300,000 or so distinct CDR3 sequences detected, 45% to 65% appear once; the ten largest clones hold less than 10%. Sequenced sample: sorted CD4+, CD8+, or CD8+CD57+ T cells (not recorded which) from PBMCs. All receptors come from a human donor with severe aplastic anemia or a healthy control (not recorded which).

This clonotype was seen a handful of times. The chain is built from TRBV24-1 and TRBJ2-2; D remains unclear. The CDR3 runs 12 residues. Per germline, CDR1 KGHDR and CDR2 SFDVKD. The germline V and J ends were trimmed by 4 bases and 6 bases, with 5 bases remaining between them. This CDR3 is CATSDAAGELFF. CDR3 nucleotide sequence: TGTGCCACCAGTGACGCTGCCGGGGAGCTGTTTTTT.

Concerning this clonotype itself: Germline is not matched at one junction end, which may reflect a read error. J is TRBJ1-3 and V is TRBV7-3; 7 bases map to TRBD1. Germline V lookup: CDR1 SGHTA, CDR2 FQGTGA. The CDR3 runs 15 residues. The CDR3: CASSLTSGQGDTIHF. The CDR3 DNA follows: TGTGCCAGCAGCTTAACGAGCGGCCAGGGGGACACCATACATTTT.

Ten or more counts support this clonotype. V and J are TRBV12-5 and TRBJ2-2; unclear D gene. Trimming took 3 bases from V and 5 from J, leaving 16 bases between them. Germline V gene sequence: CDR1 LGHNT, CDR2 FRNRAP. The CDR3 loop spans 16 amino acids. The CDR3 loop reads CASGLGGALRTGELFF. The CDR3 DNA is TGTGCTAGTGGTTTAGGCGGAGCCCTCCGGACCGGGGAGCTGTTTTTT.

The CDR3 region is CASSERQLDTQYF. The DNA of the CDR3 is TGTGCCAGCAGTGAGAGGCAGTTAGATACGCAGTATTTT. V is TRBV2 and J is TRBJ2-3; no definite D call. The CDR3 covers 13 residues. Trimming pared 3 bases from V and 5 bases from J, leaving 9 bases between. CDR1 SNHLY and CDR2 FYNNEI come from the germline V gene.

This chain joins TRBV2 and TRBJ1-2; 12 positions match TRBD1. The CDR3 consists of 16 residues. Per germline, CDR1 SNHLY and CDR2 FYNNEI. V shed 5 bases and J 2 bases; nucleotides not matched to a gene: 6. CDR3 protein: CASSTGTGGSNYGYTF. The CDR3 bases are TGTGCCAGCAGTACCGGGACAGGGGGCTCGAACTATGGCTACACCTTC. Drawing the rest from reference TRBV2 and TRBJ1-2, the complete variable domain is EPEVTQTPSHQVTQMGQEVILRCVPISNHLYFYWYRQILGQKVEFLVSFYNNEISEKSEIFDDQFSVERPDGSNFTLKIRSTKLEDSAMYFCASSTGTGGSNYGYTFGSGTRLTVV.

The rearrangement uses TRBV7-2 and TRBJ1-4; no firm D call. The germline V and J ends were trimmed by 6 bases and 0 bases, with 17 bases remaining between them. The germline V gene encodes CDR1 SGHTA and CDR2 FQGNSA. CDR3 length: 17 amino acids. The chain's CDR3 is CASSVFPEAATNEKLFF. The CDR3 DNA is TGTGCCAGCAGTGTCTTCCCTGAGGCTGCAACTAATGAAAAACTGTTTTTT.

In this sample, this clonotype turned up many times. CDR3 in amino acids: CASNVLGQGNQPQHF. CDR3 coding DNA: TGTGCCAGCAACGTACTGGGACAGGGCAATCAGCCCCAGCATTTT. The rearrangement joins TRBV6-2 or TRBV6-3 to TRBJ1-5, with 8 bases that match TRBD1. This CDR3 spans 15 amino acids. V was pared by 7 bases and J by 2 bases, with 7 bases of the junction left unmatched. CDR1 and CDR2 (germline): MNHEY, SVGEGT.